One sample yielded the 19 T cell receptor beta chains listed below, sequenced in a study of blood T cell repertoires in COVID-19. Assay: immunoSEQ multiplex PCR; the TCRdb copy retains only in-frame clones and omits some. The table shows about 100,000 clones, with about 91% occurring only once. Sequenced input: peripheral blood. The receptors were gathered from a human donor in a cohort sampled during active COVID-19.

This sequence joins TRBV20-1 and TRBJ2-7; 10 nucleotides agree with TRBD1. CDR1 is DFQATT, CDR2 SNEGSKA, per germline (reference sequence). There are 14 residues in the CDR3. Losses at the gene ends were 3 bases for V and 6 bases for J; bases not matched to a gene: 8. In DNA form, the CDR3 reads TGCAGTGCTAGTCGAGGACAGGGGGATGGCGAGCAGTACTTC. As protein: CSASRGQGDGEQYF.

The J gene is TRBJ2-6, the V gene TRBV2; 9 bases are a match to TRBD1. This CDR3 contains 18 residues. The trim removed 11 bases at V and 0 bases at J, leaving 14 bases unmatched. Per the germline V gene, CDR1 is SNHLY and CDR2 is FYNNEI. CDR3 nucleotide sequence: TGTGCCGGAAGAAACCCGGGACAGGGTTCCTCTGGGGCCAACGTCCTGACTTTC. This encodes CAGRNPGQGSSGANVLTF.

This chain links TRBV5-1 with TRBJ2-2, with 11 bases that match TRBD2. This CDR3 is 15 amino acids long. V lost 1 base and J lost 7; bases outside the gene matches: 3. Germline V gives CDR1 SGHRS, CDR2 YFSETQ. CDR3 protein: CASSLTSGSGGELFF. The CDR3 coding sequence is TGCGCCAGCAGCTTGACTAGCGGGAGTGGCGGGGAGCTGTTTTTT.

The V and J genes are TRBV13 and TRBJ2-5, with D uncertain. The germline V gene has CDR1 PRHDT and CDR2 FYEKMQ (reference sequence). The germline V and J ends were trimmed by 0 bases and 5 bases, with 10 bases remaining between them. There are 14 residues in the CDR3. The DNA for the CDR3 is TGTGCCAGCAGCTTAGGCCTAAACGGGGAGACCCAGTACTTC. Protein sequence: CASSLGLNGETQYF.

The chain carries TRBV28 and TRBJ2-7, with a tentative D call TRBD1 (6 bases). This CDR3 has 17 amino acids. Trimming removed 6 bases from V and 0 bases from J, with 21 bases in between. CDR1 MDHEN and CDR2 SYDVKM come from the germline V gene. The CDR3 bases are TGTGCCAGCAGGAAAATTTTACAGGGCCTTATCTCCTACGAGCAGTACTTC. Amino acid sequence: CASRKILQGLISYEQYF.

This sequence joins TRBV5-4 and TRBJ2-7; TRBD2 aligns across 9 bases. V lost 4 bases and J lost 9; bases outside the gene matches: 20. There are 17 residues in the CDR3. Per germline, CDR1 SGHNT and CDR2 YYREEE (reference sequence). CDR3 DNA: TGTGCCAGCAGCGGGGGGCTAGCGGGAAGTTCTCCTACTGGGCAGTACTTC. Its translation: CASSGGLAGSSPTGQYF.

V usage is TRBV19 and J usage is TRBJ1-4; 8 bases map to TRBD1. Germline CDR1 is LNHDA and CDR2 is SQIVND (reference sequence). This CDR3 contains 14 residues. V was pared by 5 bases and J by 5 bases, with 4 bases of the junction left unmatched. The CDR3 DNA follows: TGTGCCAGTAGTGTCGGACAGGGAAATGAAAAACTGTTTTTT. This translates into CASSVGQGNEKLFF.

The J gene is TRBJ1-1, the V gene TRBV30; TRBD1 matches at 10 bases. The V segment lost 2 bases and the J segment 5 bases; nucleotides outside the gene matches: 5. This CDR3 spans 14 amino acids. Germline V CDR1 and CDR2: GTSNPN, SVGIG (reference sequence). The CDR3 sequence is CAWSPGQGRTEAFF. DNA of the CDR3: TGTGCCTGGAGTCCGGGACAGGGGCGGACTGAAGCTTTCTTT. Full variable domain (missing parts from reference TRBV30 and TRBJ1-1): SQTIHQWPATLVQPVGSPLSLECTVEGTSNPNLYWYRQAAGRGLQLLFYSVGIGQISSEVPQNLSASRPQDRQFILSSKKLLLSDSGFYLCAWSPGQGRTEAFFGQGTRLTVV.

CDR3 sequence (DNA): TGCGCCAGCAGCCAAGGGATGGGCAACTATGGCTACACCTTC. It translates to CASSQGMGNYGYTF. J is TRBJ1-2 and V is TRBV4-1; unclear D gene. The germline V gene encodes CDR1 MGHRA and CDR2 YSYEKL. V was trimmed by 1 base and J by 2 bases, leaving 8 bases between them. This CDR3 has 14 residues.

The V and J genes are TRBV3-1 (or the pseudogene TRBV3-2) and TRBJ2-2, with 10 bases fitting TRBD2. The V segment lost 3 bases and the J segment 4 bases; nucleotides outside the gene matches: 8. Per germline, CDR1 LGHDT and CDR2 YNNKEL (reference sequence). CDR3 length: 17 residues. Here the CDR3 reads CASSHTSGKVGTGELFF. DNA of the CDR3: TGTGCCAGCAGCCACACTAGCGGGAAGGTTGGCACCGGGGAGCTGTTTTTT.

This chain connects TRBV28 to TRBJ2-7; the match to TRBD2 covers 11 bases. V lost 3 bases and J lost 3; bases outside the gene matches: 4. Germline V CDR1 and CDR2: MDHEN, SYDVKM. This CDR3 has 15 amino acids. The DNA for the CDR3 is TGTGCCAGCAGTTTTATGGGACTAGCGGACTACGAGCAGTACTTC. As protein: CASSFMGLADYEQYF. The variable domain in full, completed from reference TRBV28 and TRBJ2-7, reads DVKVTQSSRYLVKRTGEKVFLECVQDMDHENMFWYRQDPGLGLRLIYFSYDVKMKEKGDIPEGYSVSREKKERFSLILESASTNQTSMYLCASSFMGLADYEQYFGPGTRLTVT.

The chain carries TRBV29-1 and TRBJ1-5; maybe TRBD1 (5 bases). CDR1 is SQVTM and CDR2 is ANQGSEA in the germline V gene. The CDR3 extends over 14 amino acids. Trimming took 7 bases from V and 0 from J, leaving 13 bases between them. The CDR3 DNA sequence: TGCAGCGCATTGACAGCCGATAGCAATCAGCCCCAGCATTTT. This codes for CSALTADSNQPQHF. Looking up the rest from reference TRBV29-1 and TRBJ1-5 gives the full variable domain: SAVISQKPSRDICQRGTSLTIQCQVDSQVTMMFWYRQQPGQSLTLIATANQGSEATYESGFVIDKFPISRPNLTFSTLTVSNMSPEDSSIYLCSALTADSNQPQHFGDGTRLSIL.

J is TRBJ1-5 and V is TRBV23-1; D is possibly TRBD1 (5 bases). TRBV23-1 is filed as an ORF, its function uncertain. The length of the CDR3 is 11 residues. V was clipped by 11 bases and J by 8 bases, with 13 bases between them. The CDR3 loop is CAPRVAEPQHF. Here the CDR3 DNA reads TGCGCCCCCAGGGTTGCGGAGCCCCAGCATTTT.

This chain joins TRBV7-2 and TRBJ1-1; D is possibly TRBD1 (5 bases). Deletions cut 10 bases from V and 4 bases from J, with 16 bases between. The CDR3 contains 13 residues. Per germline, CDR1 SGHTA and CDR2 FQGNSA. The CDR3 region is CATKGEATTEAFF. CDR3 in DNA: TGTGCCACAAAAGGGGAAGCCACCACTGAAGCTTTCTTT.

For this clone: Since the CDR3 does not end with the conserved phenylalanine or tryptophan, this likely comes from a read error. The V call is TRBV5-1, the J call TRBJ1-2, with a tentative D call TRBD1 (5 bases). Trimming took 6 bases from V and 5 from J, leaving 20 bases between them. From germline, CDR1 is SGHRS and CDR2 YFSETQ. CDR3 length equals 15 residues. The CDR3 loop is CASTGQGRPPYGYTL. The DNA of the CDR3 is TGCGCCAGCACAGGGCAGGGCAGGCCACCTTATGGCTACACCCTC.

The J gene is TRBJ1-2, the V gene TRBV7-9; TRBD1 agrees at 11 bases. The CDR3 runs 17 residues. Unmatched junction bases numbered 10, after V lost 4 bases and J lost 3 bases. Germline V gives CDR1 SEHNR, CDR2 FQNEAQ (reference sequence). CDR3 bases: TGTGCCAGCAGCTCTACCAAGGGGACAGGGGGGGACTATGGCTACACCTTC. Residues: CASSSTKGTGGDYGYTF.

This sequence joins TRBV28 and TRBJ2-1, with D tentatively TRBD2 (5 bases). CDR1 is MDHEN, CDR2 SYDVKM, per germline. V was trimmed by 8 bases and J by 2 bases, leaving 13 bases between them. This CDR3 is built from 14 residues. The chain's CDR3 is CASRSKRAYNEQFF. As DNA, the CDR3 is TGTGCCAGCCGGAGCAAGAGGGCCTACAATGAGCAGTTCTTC.

The genes are TRBV2 and TRBJ2-1; 12 bases are a match to TRBD2. J lost 8 bases, V lost 6 bases, and 23 bases had no gene match. From germline, CDR1 is SNHLY and CDR2 FYNNEI. This CDR3 region has 20 residues. The DNA of the CDR3 is TGTGCCAGCAGAGTTTCGGAATCTAGCGGGAGGGCAATCCCGATACATGAGCAGTTCTTC. Its protein product is CASRVSESSGRAIPIHEQFF.

This clone appeared once. The genes are TRBV21-1 and TRBJ2-1; TRBD2, the table's D call, was not compared with the DNA. TRBV21-1 is listed as a pseudogene. This CDR3 comprises 16 residues. CDR3 in DNA: TGTGCCAGCAGCAAAGGTTCCGGACTAGCGGGAGTGGAGCAGTTCTTC. It yields the protein CASSKGSGLAGVEQFF.